The 31 T cell receptor beta chains listed next were all sequenced from one sample in a study of T cell changes during pregnancy in multiple sclerosis. TCRdb's copy holds only in-frame clones and misses some; the assay was immunoSEQ multiplex PCR. The sample holds some 87,000 clones, around 94% seen once. This sample comprised CD4+ T cells from peripheral blood mononuclear cells, obtained before pregnancy. The source of these receptors is a female donor with multiple sclerosis, enrolled in a pregnancy study.

The rearrangement joins TRBV15 to TRBJ2-7, with TRBD2 matching 9 bases. After removal of 7 bases from V and 0 bases from J, the junction contained 4 bases not matched to a gene. The germline V gene encodes CDR1 LNHNV and CDR2 YYDKDF (reference sequence). The length of the CDR3 is 14 residues. For the CDR3, the DNA is TGTGCCACCAACGCGGGGGGGCCCTCCTACGAGCAGTACTTC. This codes for CATNAGGPSYEQYF.

The rearrangement uses TRBV7-8 and TRBJ1-1; D unclear. CDR1 and CDR2 (germline): SGHVS, FQNEAQ. Trimming took 2 bases from V and 6 from J, leaving 4 bases between them. The CDR3 is 11 residues long. CDR3 nucleotides: TGTGCCAGCAGCTTACTCTCTGAAGCTTTCTTT. It encodes CASSLLSEAFF.

The rearrangement uses TRBV2 and TRBJ2-5, with D perhaps TRBD1 (5 bases). Trimming removed 6 bases at V and 1 base at J, with 9 bases between. Germline V gene sequence: CDR1 SNHLY, CDR2 FYNNEI. This CDR3 comprises 13 residues. In nucleotides, the CDR3 is TGTGCCAGCAGAAGGGGTATCCAAGAGACCCAGTACTTC. Its translation: CASRRGIQETQYF.

This clone occurred once. CDR3 region: CARGQGDYNEQFF. The CDR3 DNA sequence: TGTGCCAGGGGACAGGGGGATTACAATGAGCAGTTCTTC. The rearrangement uses TRBV28 and TRBJ2-1, with 11 bases fitting TRBD1. Germline values: CDR1 MDHEN, CDR2 SYDVKM. This CDR3 is 13 amino acids long. The V and J ends lost 9 bases and 4 bases, in that order; junction bases with no gene match: 2.

The chain employs TRBV28 and TRBJ1-2; tentative D call: TRBD1 (5 bases). CDR1 and CDR2 from the germline V gene are MDHEN and SYDVKM. V lost 11 bases and J lost 2, with 12 bases in between. The CDR3 is 12 amino acids. The CDR3 reads CAVGDRNYGYTF. As DNA, the CDR3 is TGTGCCGTCGGAGACAGAAACTATGGCTACACCTTC.

The rearrangement joins TRBV5-6 to TRBJ2-2; weak D call: TRBD1 (5 bases). V was clipped by 4 bases and J by 2 bases, with 12 bases between them. Germline-derived CDR1 and CDR2 are SGHDT and YYEEEE. This CDR3 has 15 residues. For the CDR3, the DNA is TGTGCCAGCAGCCCCATTGACAGAAACACCGGGGAGCTGTTTTTT. It translates to CASSPIDRNTGELFF.

This clone appeared a single time. The V and J genes are TRBV28 and TRBJ2-1; a weak D match, TRBD2 (5 bases). The germline gives CDR1 MDHEN, CDR2 SYDVKM. Trimming shortened V by 6 bases and J by 0 bases, and 15 bases separated the two germline ends. The CDR3 sequence is 16 residues long. This CDR3 reads CASSPDFRSSYNEQFF. CDR3 nucleotide sequence: TGTGCCAGCAGCCCGGACTTTCGGAGCTCCTACAATGAGCAGTTCTTC.

This chain links TRBV5-8 with TRBJ2-1; 9 nucleotides line up with TRBD1. With V trimmed by 7 bases and J by 4 bases, 9 bases remained unmatched. The CDR3 has 15 amino acids. The germline CDR1 and CDR2 sequences are SGHTS and YDEGEE. CDR3 sequence (DNA): TGTGCCAGCGACAAACAGGGGGCAGGTTACAATGAGCAGTTCTTC. Amino acids: CASDKQGAGYNEQFF.

In its sample, this clone was seen once. The chain is built from TRBV5-1 and TRBJ2-5, with TRBD2 identical over 13 bases. CDR3 size: 17 residues. V shed 0 bases, J shed 2 bases, and the junction held 4 bases outside the gene matches. In germline, CDR1 is SGHRS, CDR2 YFSETQ. Here the CDR3 reads CASSLGLAGGPQETQYF. CDR3 nucleotide sequence: TGCGCCAGCAGCTTGGGACTAGCGGGGGGTCCACAAGAGACCCAGTACTTC.

V is TRBV4-2 and J is TRBJ2-1; TRBD2 aligns across 14 bases. Per the germline V gene, CDR1 is LGHNA and CDR2 is YNFKEQ. Losses at the gene ends were 2 bases for V and 3 bases for J; bases not matched to a gene: 6. The CDR3 runs 18 residues. The CDR3 DNA reads as TGTGCCAGCAGCCAAACCCCGGGACTAGCGGGAGACTACAATGAGCAGTTCTTC. Translating gives CASSQTPGLAGDYNEQFF.

The chain has TRBV2 and TRBJ2-7, with D possibly matching TRBD1 (5 bases). The ends were cut back, 5 bases at V and 5 bases at J, with 16 bases in the middle. The CDR3 runs 14 residues. Germline loops: CDR1 SNHLY, CDR2 FYNNEI. CDR3 sequence (DNA): TGTGCCAGCAGTTCAGGAACAGGTGGCAACGAGCAGTACTTC. Translated, it gives CASSSGTGGNEQYF.

The chain carries TRBV29-1 and TRBJ2-7; possible D gene TRBD1, 6 bases. The V gene's germline CDR1 is SQVTM and CDR2 ANQGSEA. Trimming removed 6 bases from V and 6 bases from J, with 24 bases in between. This CDR3 is 15 amino acids long. The CDR3 DNA reads as TGCAGCGTCCAGCCGGACAGTACGTGGTCGGGCGAGCAGTACTTC. Its protein is CSVQPDSTWSGEQYF.

The genes are TRBV6-1 and TRBJ2-1; unclear D gene. Germline lookup yields CDR1 MNHNS and CDR2 SASEGT. The length of the CDR3 is 13 residues. Trimming took 8 bases from V and 3 from J, leaving 11 bases between them. DNA of the CDR3: TGTGCCAGCGGCGGCCAAGGCTACAATGAGCAGTTCTTC. Amino acid sequence: CASGGQGYNEQFF.

Here the CDR3 reads CASSLALAGVLYTGELFF. The CDR3, as DNA: TGTGCCAGCAGCTTGGCACTAGCGGGAGTCCTTTACACCGGGGAGCTGTTTTTT. This rearrangement joins TRBV5-4 to TRBJ2-2; 11 bases map to TRBD2. Germline trimming cut 0 bases from V and 3 bases from J; bases unmatched to any gene: 7. The germline V gene encodes CDR1 SGHNT and CDR2 YYREEE (reference sequence). The length of the CDR3 is 18 residues.

The chain couples TRBV9 to TRBJ2-2; D is possibly TRBD2 (6 bases). Germline assignment: CDR1 SGDLS and CDR2 YYNGEE. The V end was cut by 4 bases, the J end by 5 bases, with 15 bases between. The CDR3 runs 15 residues. The CDR3 sequence: CASSPPGRGTGELFF. CDR3 nucleotides: TGTGCCAGCAGCCCCCCCGGACGGGGGACCGGGGAGCTGTTTTTT.

The chain recombines TRBV7-9 with TRBJ2-7; 7 bases agree with TRBD2. The CDR3 sequence is 15 residues long. V shed 3 bases, J shed 0 bases, and the junction held 5 bases outside the gene matches. Germline V gives CDR1 SEHNR, CDR2 FQNEAQ (reference sequence). DNA of the CDR3: TGTGCCAGCAGCTTCGATAGCGGGTTCTCCTACGAGCAGTACTTC. It codes for CASSFDSGFSYEQYF. Looking up the rest from reference TRBV7-9 and TRBJ2-7 gives the full variable domain: DTGVSQNPRHKITKRGQNVTFRCDPISEHNRLYWYRQTLGQGPEFLTYFQNEAQLEKSRLLSDRFSAERPKGSFSTLEIQRTEQGDSAMYLCASSFDSGFSYEQYFGPGTRLTVT.

Only a few counts were recorded for this clone. V is TRBV13 and J is TRBJ1-6; a weak D match, TRBD1 (6 bases). The CDR3 consists of 15 residues. Germline-derived CDR1 and CDR2 are PRHDT and FYEKMQ (reference sequence). Trimming took off 1 base at V and 8 bases at J, with 12 bases between the two ends. This CDR3 is CASSLARGRDSPLHF. In DNA form, the CDR3 reads TGTGCCAGCAGCTTAGCCAGGGGCCGGGATTCACCCCTCCACTTT.

J is TRBJ2-4 and V is TRBV7-3; the D gene is possibly TRBD1 (6 bases). V lost 5 bases, J lost 0 bases, and 11 bases lay in between. The CDR3 is made up of 15 amino acids. From germline, CDR1 is SGHTA and CDR2 FQGTGA. The CDR3, as DNA: TGTGCCAGCAGCCTCACAGGGCTAGCCAAAAACATTCAGTACTTC. Protein product: CASSLTGLAKNIQYF. The variable domain in full, completed from reference TRBV7-3 and TRBJ2-4, reads GAGVSQTPSNKVTEKGKYVELRCDPISGHTALYWYRQSLGQGPEFLIYFQGTGAADDSGLPNDRFFAVRPEGSVSTLKIQRTERGDSAVYLCASSLTGLAKNIQYFGAGTRLSVL.

The chain recombines TRBV7-2 with TRBJ2-7; 8 nucleotides align to TRBD1. The CDR3 has 14 amino acids. J gave up 4 bases and V 5 bases, and 7 bases lay outside the gene matches. From germline, CDR1 is SGHTA and CDR2 FQGNSA. CDR3 DNA: TGTGCCAGCAGCCAAACCAGGGGGCGATACGAGCAGTACTTC. Translating it yields CASSQTRGRYEQYF.

V is TRBV29-1 and J is TRBJ1-2; TRBD1 is a possible D gene (5 bases). The V gene lost 2 bases and the J gene lost 4 bases, with 20 bases spanning the gap. Germline V gene lookup returns CDR1 SQVTM and CDR2 ANQGSEA. CDR3 size: 16 residues. The CDR3 nucleotides read TGCAGCGTTGAATATGAGCTCCTGCAGGGATCCTATGGCTACACCTTC. This sequence encodes CSVEYELLQGSYGYTF.

The gene calls are TRBV5-1 and TRBJ2-1, with TRBD2 identical over 8 bases. The V gene end was trimmed by 3 bases and the J gene end by 7 bases; junction bases not matched to a gene: 12. The CDR3 spans 16 residues. In germline, CDR1 is SGHRS, CDR2 YFSETQ. In DNA, the CDR3 is TGCGCCAGCAGCTATCCGCGGGGGGAATTCCTAAATGAGCAGTTCTTC. It yields the protein CASSYPRGEFLNEQFF. Together with reference TRBV5-1 and TRBJ2-1, the CDR3 gives the full variable domain: KAGVTQTPRYLIKTRGQQVTLSCSPISGHRSVSWYQQTPGQGLQFLFEYFSETQRNKGNFPGRFSGRQFSNSRSEMNVSTLELGDSALYLCASSYPRGEFLNEQFFGPGTRLTVL.

This chain uses TRBV7-9 with TRBJ1-1, with 7 bases matching TRBD1. Germline CDR1 and CDR2: SEHNR and FQNEAQ (reference sequence). The V segment lost 5 bases and the J segment 5 bases; nucleotides outside the gene matches: 5. The length of the CDR3 is 13 residues. CDR3 sequence (DNA): TGTGCCAGCAGCGTCGACAGGGATACTGAAGCTTTCTTT. Its translation: CASSVDRDTEAFF.

The chain has TRBV6-1 and TRBJ1-2; D is unclear. The V gene lost 2 bases and the J gene lost 3 bases, with 4 bases spanning the gap. Germline values: CDR1 MNHNS, CDR2 SASEGT. There are 12 residues in the CDR3. In nucleotides, the CDR3 is TGTGCCAGCAGTGAACGGGACTATGGCTACACCTTC. As protein: CASSERDYGYTF.

This clone was found a few times. This chain uses TRBV25-1 with TRBJ1-1; 7 bases match TRBD1. Looked up from germline, CDR1 is MGHDK and CDR2 is SYGVNS. Trimming removed 6 bases from V and 2 bases from J; junction bases left unmatched: 9. CDR3 length equals 15 residues. CDR3 bases: TGTGCCAGCAGACCTCCCGGGACAGTAAACACTGAAGCTTTCTTT. Translating gives CASRPPGTVNTEAFF.

V usage is TRBV5-8 and J usage is TRBJ1-5; D remains unclear. With 1 base removed from V and 10 bases from J, the gap between germline ends came to 12 bases. The CDR3 totals 13 residues. Germline V lookup: CDR1 SGHTS, CDR2 YDEGEE. The CDR3 region is CASSLYSFEPQHF. The CDR3 nucleotides are TGTGCCAGCAGCTTGTACTCTTTCGAACCCCAGCATTTT.

The V and J genes are TRBV6-5 and TRBJ2-1; a possible D gene is TRBD2 (6 bases). This CDR3 has 16 residues. Per the germline V gene, CDR1 is MNHEY and CDR2 is SVGAGI. V dropped 0 bases and J dropped 0 bases, with 9 bases sitting between them. The CDR3 sequence: CASSYSAGSSYNEQFF. CDR3 coding DNA: TGTGCCAGCAGTTACTCCGCGGGGAGCTCCTACAATGAGCAGTTCTTC.

The V and J genes are TRBV7-3 and TRBJ1-1; TRBD1 matches 7 bases. The CDR3 is 13 residues long. In germline, CDR1 is SGHTA, CDR2 FQGTGA. V lost 3 bases and J lost 3; bases outside the gene matches: 1. The CDR3 is CASSFDRDTEAFF. The DNA of the CDR3 is TGTGCCAGCAGCTTCGACAGGGACACTGAAGCTTTCTTT.

The chain employs TRBV10-3 and TRBJ2-5; D might be TRBD2 (6 bases). Germline assignment: CDR1 ENHRY and CDR2 SYGVKD. V gave up 11 bases and J gave up 3 bases, with 13 bases separating them. CDR3 size: 12 residues. CDR3 sequence reads: CASQGGEETQYF. In DNA, the CDR3 is TGTGCCTCGCAAGGAGGGGAAGAGACCCAGTACTTC.

The chain couples TRBV6-5 to TRBJ1-1; D is unresolved. V lost 6 bases and J 7 bases, leaving 18 bases between the germline ends. Germline CDR1 reads MNHEY; CDR2 reads SVGAGI. The CDR3 spans 14 residues. The CDR3 nucleotides read TGTGCCAGCAGGCTCACCGGGAGACTCAGTGAAGCTTTCTTT. It codes for CASRLTGRLSEAFF.

The V and J genes are TRBV7-2 and TRBJ1-1; D might be TRBD1 (6 bases). The ends were cut back, 1 base at V and 3 bases at J, with 9 bases in the middle. The CDR3 length is 14 residues. Germline CDR1 and CDR2: SGHTA and FQGNSA. DNA of the CDR3: TGTGCCAGCAGCTTAGAGGGGGGGGACACTGAAGCTTTCTTT. It encodes CASSLEGGDTEAFF. Full variable domain (rest looked up from reference TRBV7-2 and TRBJ1-1): GAGVSQSPSNKVTEKGKDVELRCDPISGHTALYWYRQSLGQGLEFLIYFQGNSAPDKSGLPSDRFSAERTGGSVSTLTIQRTQQEDSAVYLCASSLEGGDTEAFFGQGTRLTVV.

This chain joins TRBV19 and TRBJ1-2; D call uncertain. V was clipped by 6 bases and J by 6 bases, with 17 bases between them. This CDR3 has 14 amino acids. CDR1 is LNHDA, CDR2 SQIVND, per germline (reference sequence). This CDR3 reads CASSPRDLSDGYTF. CDR3 coding DNA: TGTGCCAGTAGCCCCCGGGATCTGAGTGATGGCTACACCTTC.